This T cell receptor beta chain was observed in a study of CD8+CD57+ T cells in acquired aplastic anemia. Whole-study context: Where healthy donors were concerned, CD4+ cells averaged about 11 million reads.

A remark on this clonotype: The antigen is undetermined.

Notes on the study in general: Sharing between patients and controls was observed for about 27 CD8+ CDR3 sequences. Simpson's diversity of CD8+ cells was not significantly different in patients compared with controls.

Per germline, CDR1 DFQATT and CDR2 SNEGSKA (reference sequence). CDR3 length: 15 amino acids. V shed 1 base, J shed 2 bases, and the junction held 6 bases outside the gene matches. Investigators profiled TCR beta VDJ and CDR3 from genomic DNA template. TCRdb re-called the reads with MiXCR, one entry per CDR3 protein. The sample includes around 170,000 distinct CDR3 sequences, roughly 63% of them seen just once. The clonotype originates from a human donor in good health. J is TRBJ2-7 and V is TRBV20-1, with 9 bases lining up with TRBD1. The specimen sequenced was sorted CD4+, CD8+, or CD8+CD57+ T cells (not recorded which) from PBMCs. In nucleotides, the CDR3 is TGCAGTGCTAGAGGCACCGGGACAGGGCCCTACGAGCAGTACTTC. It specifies CSARGTGTGPYEQYF.